The clone carrying this T cell receptor beta chain was observed many times. What it recognizes is unknown. These data come from a study of T-cell reconstitution after alpha-beta-depleted transplantation in children. General study findings and limits: Hyperexpanded clones declined; after one year, newly produced T cells mostly supplied diversity. Expanded graft clones numbering several hundred reportedly gave rise to alpha-beta T cells about two months after transplant. Surviving thymic progenitors and recipient T cells were the source of high TCRbeta diversity at day 60 in some patients.

Preparation of the TCRbeta library used unique molecular identifiers. In TCRdb, the PCR reads were re-called with MiXCR into one record per CDR3 protein. The table lists approximately 490,000 distinct CDR3 sequences, about 11% of them singletons. In germline, CDR1 is SNHLY, CDR2 FYNNEI. Trimming stripped 6 bases from V and 0 bases from J, with 10 bases between. The CDR3 has 14 residues. The source material was PBMCs, sampled before TCRalphabeta/CD19-depleted stem cell transplant. This receptor was obtained from a child younger than 10 with inherited bone marrow failure, due to receive a stem cell transplant. This rearrangement joins TRBV2 to TRBJ2-3, with D tentatively TRBD2 (5 bases). The CDR3 loop reads CASRRLTSTDTQYF. The CDR3 coding sequence is TGTGCCAGCAGGCGACTAACTAGCACAGATACGCAGTATTTT.